Given below is one TCR beta chain in context. TCRdb's table, derived via immunoSEQ multiplex PCR, lists solely in-frame clones and lacks some. Of more than 45,000 clones in the sample, about four fifths are singletons; the top ten hold nearly 5%. The data were obtained in a study of blood T cell repertoires in COVID-19. The V and J ends lost 2 bases and 10 bases respectively, with 11 bases between them. This CDR3 has 12 residues. Looked up from germline, CDR1 is MNHEY and CDR2 is SVGAGI. J is TRBJ1-1 and V is TRBV6-5; D is unclear. The source material was peripheral blood. The source of this sequence is a human donor in a cohort sampled during active COVID-19. CDR3 coding DNA: TGTGCCAGCAGTTACCAAGGGAGTGGAGCTTTCTTT. The encoded protein is CASSYQGSGAFF.